These 15 T cell receptor beta chains share one sample of origin, sequenced in a study of shared clonotypes between healthy human individuals. In the naive CD8 group, cells lacked CD45RO and were positively selected for CCR7, so terminally differentiated effector memory CD45RA+ cells were left out. Produced via immunoSEQ multiplex PCR; TCRdb's table is partial and in-frame only. The sample shows some 1,900,000 clones, roughly 94% of them seen only once. Specimen: naive CD8+ T cells sorted from blood. The receptors come from a man aged 18 to 30 in good health.

The J gene is TRBJ1-6, the V gene TRBV28; 7 nucleotides line up with TRBD1. CDR3 length: 13 residues. V trimming: 5 bases; J trimming: 10 bases; junction bases outside the gene matches: 5. Germline loops: CDR1 MDHEN, CDR2 SYDVKM. CDR3 nucleotides: TGTGCCAGCAGTGTGACAGGGACCTCACCCCTCCACTTT. Protein sequence: CASSVTGTSPLHF.

This chain joins TRBV6-1 and TRBJ2-5; D is unresolved. The CDR3 has 14 amino acids. The germline CDR1 and CDR2 sequences are MNHNS and SASEGT. The V end lost 1 base, the J end lost 3 bases, and 9 bases lay between the germline ends. The chain's CDR3 is CASSEGLVEETQYF. Written as DNA, the CDR3 is TGTGCCAGCAGTGAAGGTCTTGTGGAAGAGACCCAGTACTTC.

The chain couples TRBV7-9 to TRBJ1-1; D is unclear. This CDR3 is built from 13 residues. Per the germline V gene, CDR1 is SEHNR and CDR2 is FQNEAQ (reference sequence). Trimming took 6 bases from V and 4 from J, leaving 12 bases between them. The CDR3: CASRMDLGTEAFF. CDR3 in DNA: TGTGCCAGCAGAATGGACCTGGGCACTGAAGCTTTCTTT.

This clone was detected once. The chain joins TRBV2 to TRBJ1-6, with D possibly being TRBD1 (6 bases). V was pared by 6 bases and J by 0 bases, with 9 bases between. The CDR3 length is 15 residues. The germline V gene encodes CDR1 SNHLY and CDR2 FYNNEI. The CDR3 loop reads CASRTDSSYNSPLHF. For the CDR3, the DNA is TGTGCCAGCAGGACGGACAGCTCCTATAATTCACCCCTCCACTTT.

The chain combines TRBV7-9 with TRBJ1-1, with a tentative D call TRBD1 (6 bases). The CDR3 length is 16 residues. Looked up from germline, CDR1 is SEHNR and CDR2 is FQNEAQ (reference sequence). V lost 4 bases and J lost 2, with 17 bases in between. The CDR3 here is CASSWGKGEPNTEAFF. The DNA of the CDR3 is TGTGCCAGCAGCTGGGGTAAGGGGGAACCAAACACTGAAGCTTTCTTT.

CDR3 DNA sequence: TGTGCCAGCAGCTTAAGTAGGGACAGGGCGTTGTACGAGCAGTACTTC. This sequence encodes CASSLSRDRALYEQYF. The J gene is TRBJ2-7, the V gene TRBV7-9, with 9 bases identical to TRBD1. Unmatched junction bases numbered 9, after V lost 2 bases and J lost 4 bases. Germline assignment: CDR1 SEHNR and CDR2 FQNEAQ (reference sequence). This CDR3 comprises 16 residues.

To note about this clone: The same CDR3 also results from other DNA sequences found in this sample. The chain carries TRBV4-1 and TRBJ2-7, with 12 nucleotides matching TRBD2. CDR1 and CDR2 (germline): MGHRA, YSYEKL. This CDR3 spans 15 amino acids. V shed 4 bases and J 2 bases; nucleotides not matched to a gene: 3. The CDR3 loop is CASSPRTSGAYEQYF. The DNA for the CDR3 is TGCGCCAGCAGCCCCCGGACTAGCGGGGCCTACGAGCAGTACTTC.

The genes are TRBV7-9 and TRBJ1-3, with D tentatively TRBD1 (5 bases). The CDR3 is made up of 13 amino acids. Germline CDR1 reads SEHNR; CDR2 reads FQNEAQ (reference sequence). Trimming removed 6 bases from V and 8 bases from J, with 14 bases in between. CDR3 sequence (DNA): TGTGCCAGCAGTTACGGAGAGGGGTACACCATATATTTT. It translates to CASSYGEGYTIYF. Filled out from reference TRBV7-9 and TRBJ1-3, the complete variable domain reads DTGVSQNPRHKITKRGQNVTFRCDPISEHNRLYWYRQTLGQGPEFLTYFQNEAQLEKSRLLSDRFSAERPKGSFSTLEIQRTEQGDSAMYLCASSYGEGYTIYFGEGSWLTVV.

This clone was observed a single time. The V call is TRBV14, the J call TRBJ1-4; no definite D call. V was clipped by 6 bases and J by 5 bases, with 16 bases between them. Germline V gene sequence: CDR1 SGHDN, CDR2 FVKESK. CDR3 length equals 15 residues. CDR3 coding DNA: TGTGCCAGCAGTCCTGGGCGGCAGCTGAATGAAAAACTGTTTTTT. This codes for CASSPGRQLNEKLFF.

The CDR3 nucleotides read TGCGCCAGCAGCCAAGATACGACTAGCCGGGAGCTGTTTTTT. It yields the protein CASSQDTTSRELFF. The chain recombines TRBV4-1 with TRBJ2-2; the match to TRBD2 covers 7 bases. Germline CDR1 and CDR2: MGHRA and YSYEKL. J gave up 9 bases and V 0 bases, and 4 bases lay outside the gene matches. This CDR3 is 14 amino acids long.

This chain links TRBV14 with TRBJ2-2, with 8 nucleotides matching TRBD1. Germline V gene sequence: CDR1 SGHDN, CDR2 FVKESK. The CDR3 has 18 residues. V lost 4 bases and J lost 4; bases outside the gene matches: 14. This chain's CDR3 is CASSPRTGSPTITGELFF. Here the CDR3 DNA reads TGTGCCAGCAGCCCCCGGACAGGGTCTCCTACCATCACCGGGGAGCTGTTTTTT.

This sequence joins TRBV14 and TRBJ1-1, with 7 bases identical to TRBD1. The CDR3 totals 15 residues. CDR1 and CDR2 from the germline V gene are SGHDN and FVKESK. V dropped 1 base and J dropped 3; count of bases not matched to a gene: 5. In DNA, the CDR3 is TGTGCCAGCAGCCAAGCCCCAGGGGGTTACACTGAAGCTTTCTTT. Translated, it gives CASSQAPGGYTEAFF.

The V call is TRBV12-5, the J call TRBJ2-3; 10 nucleotides line up with TRBD2. The CDR3 extends over 16 amino acids. The germline V gene has CDR1 LGHNT and CDR2 FRNRAP. V lost 0 bases, J lost 4 bases, and 4 bases stayed unmatched. The CDR3 sequence: CASGLVAGGTADTQYF. As DNA, the CDR3 is TGTGCTAGTGGTTTGGTAGCGGGAGGGACTGCAGATACGCAGTATTTT.

This clone showed up just once. This sample includes further DNA sequences coding for the same CDR3. The chain recombines TRBV2 with TRBJ2-7; D not certain. Germline-derived CDR1 and CDR2 are SNHLY and FYNNEI. V was cut by 4 bases and J by 0 bases, with 10 bases left in between. CDR3 length: 14 amino acids. CDR3 sequence: CASSGGYISYEQYF. In nucleotides, the CDR3 is TGTGCCAGCAGTGGTGGCTATATCTCCTACGAGCAGTACTTC.

The CDR3 is CSVEEGLSPYNEQFF. The DNA for the CDR3 is TGCAGCGTTGAAGAAGGACTTTCTCCCTACAATGAGCAGTTCTTC. The chain couples TRBV29-1 to TRBJ2-1, with D possibly matching TRBD2 (5 bases). The CDR3 has 15 residues. Trimming took off 0 bases at V and 2 bases at J, with 11 bases between the two ends. Looked up from germline, CDR1 is SQVTM and CDR2 is ANQGSEA.